The 9 T cell receptor beta chains below were found in one sample sequenced in a study of T cell repertoires in cytomegalovirus infection. TCRdb processed the reads anew with MiXCR; each CDR3 protein has one entry. The sample holds tens of thousands of distinct CDR3 sequences; 45% to 50% are singletons and the top ten take over 90%. No antigens are known for them. The sample was CD8+ T cells from cultured PBMCs, taken from culture after CMV antigen stimulation. These receptors were collected from a human donor in good health (CMV status not recorded). Some clones in this sample may be carry-over from other donors' samples.

The V gene is TRBV19, the J gene TRBJ2-7; 7 nucleotides align to TRBD2. Germline-derived CDR1 and CDR2 are LNHDA and SQIVND (reference sequence). Losses at the gene ends were 6 bases for V and 0 bases for J; bases not matched to a gene: 8. There are 15 residues in the CDR3. The CDR3 region has the DNA TGTGCCAGTAGGGTACGAGGCGGGAGCTCCTACGAGCAGTACTTC. Protein sequence: CASRVRGGSSYEQYF.

The J gene is TRBJ2-5, the V gene TRBV18; 8 bases agree with TRBD1. Germline V gene sequence: CDR1 KGHSH, CDR2 LQKENI. The CDR3 is 16 amino acids. J gave up 5 bases and V 3 bases, and 11 bases lay outside the gene matches. The CDR3 loop reads CASSPPSQGAGETQYF. In DNA, the CDR3 is TGTGCCAGCTCACCTCCCAGCCAGGGGGCCGGGGAGACCCAGTACTTC.

This sequence joins TRBV12-3 or TRBV12-4 and TRBJ2-2; 13 bases match TRBD2. The junction had 25 bases not matched to a gene; V was cut back by 2 bases and J by 4 bases. The CDR3 covers 24 residues. In DNA form, the CDR3 reads TGTGCCAGCAGTTTACACATCAGTAGAGCCGGGACTAGCGGGATTTTGGGACCCACCGGGGAGCTGTTTTTT. Encoded protein: CASSLHISRAGTSGILGPTGELFF.

This clonotype was found many times. The chain joins TRBV10-3 to TRBJ1-5, with D unresolved. Trimming stripped 4 bases from V and 0 bases from J, with 10 bases between. Germline V lookup: CDR1 ENHRY, CDR2 SYGVKD. The CDR3 is 15 residues long. CDR3 residues: CAISVGDHSNQPQHF. The CDR3 coding sequence is TGTGCCATCAGTGTAGGAGACCATAGCAATCAGCCCCAGCATTTT.

J is TRBJ2-7 and V is TRBV12-3 or TRBV12-4; possibly TRBD2 for D (5 bases). This CDR3 has 14 amino acids. Trimming left V 6 bases short and J 1 base short, with 13 bases between. CDR3 coding DNA: TGTGCCAGCAGCCCCAGCGGAGAGTCCTACGAGCAGTACTTC. Its translation: CASSPSGESYEQYF.

The chain is built from TRBV28 and TRBJ2-5; TRBD1 aligns across 9 bases. Trimming at V came to 3 bases and at J to 4 bases, leaving 9 bases not matched to a gene. The CDR3 contains 16 residues. The V gene's germline CDR1 is MDHEN and CDR2 SYDVKM. The CDR3: CASSFIARDRVETQYF. CDR3 DNA sequence: TGTGCCAGCAGTTTTATAGCCCGGGACAGGGTAGAGACCCAGTACTTC.

The chain couples TRBV28 to TRBJ2-3, with D perhaps matching TRBD1 (6 bases). The CDR3 consists of 15 residues. Trimming left V 2 bases short and J 0 bases short, with 9 bases between. Germline CDR1 MDHEN, CDR2 SYDVKM. CDR3 DNA: TGTGCCAGCAGTTTACTTGACAGGAGCACAGATACGCAGTATTTT. Its translation: CASSLLDRSTDTQYF.

This clonotype was seen ten or more times. CDR3 nucleotide sequence: TGTGCCACCTCCACCCCGGCTGCCATGAACACTGAAGCTTTCTTT. Its translation: CATSTPAAMNTEAFF. The V call is TRBV28, the J call TRBJ1-1, with D unresolved. V was clipped by 10 bases and J by 0 bases, with 18 bases between them. The germline V gene has CDR1 MDHEN and CDR2 SYDVKM. The CDR3 totals 15 residues.

The V and J genes are TRBV6-5 and TRBJ1-2, with D unclear. CDR3 size: 15 residues. Trimming left V 0 bases short and J 7 bases short, with 15 bases between. Germline V CDR1 and CDR2: MNHEY, SVGAGI. The CDR3 bases are TGTGCCAGCAGTTACTCGACTTGGGCGGAGGGTGGCTACACCTTC. Translated, it gives CASSYSTWAEGGYTF.